The clone carrying this T cell receptor (beta chain) was detected only a few times. The antigen is not known. TCRdb passed the 5' RACE reads through MiXCR, listing each CDR3 protein once. This table has around 26,000 distinct CDR3 sequences, around 9.2% appearing once. Time point meaning: sample taken at primary tumor resection. The authors sequenced whole RNA from tumor, nontumor lung or frozen PBMC without sorting. This record comes from a study of spatial heterogeneity in lung cancer. Study context: A T cell module score from matched bulk RNA-seq correlated strongly with TCR transcript counts in tumor regions.

Findings of the study overall: Approximate estimated coverage of tumor T cells amounted to about 7% for alpha and 13% for beta chains. In tumors, expanded intratumoral alpha and beta TCR counts tracked mutation counts.

V lost 4 bases and J lost 4, with 8 bases in between. The CDR3 is 13 amino acids. The clonotype comes from a male donor with early-stage non-small cell lung cancer. The chain employs TRBV12-3 or TRBV12-4 and TRBJ2-1, with D maybe TRBD2 (5 bases). The sample was lung tumor tissue, taken at surgery. The DNA of the CDR3 is TGTGCCAGCAGTTCGGGCGGGTACAATGAGCAGTTCTTC. It codes for CASSSGGYNEQFF.